The entry below gives a single TCR beta chain sequence along with its context. Regarding time point: pre-treatment sample, taken before nivolumab and TIL therapy. The sample comes from a study of TIL therapy for anti-PD-1-resistant metastatic lung cancer. Germline V gene data show CDR1 as SGHKS and CDR2 as YYEKEE (reference sequence). The CDR3 runs 15 residues. Deletions cut 0 bases from V and 3 bases from J, with 10 bases between. Sequencing used immunoSEQ v3. Generated by immunoSEQ multiplex PCR, the TCRdb table keeps only in-frame clones and is missing some. Of some 43,000 clones listed, 70% to 85% are singletons.

The material was blood, obtained at baseline. The V and J genes are TRBV5-5 and TRBJ2-4; D remains unclear. This TCR came from a man in his sixties or seventies with non-small cell lung cancer. CDR3 region: CASSLGIDRKNIQYF. CDR3 DNA: TGTGCCAGCAGCTTGGGGATTGACCGCAAAAACATTCAGTACTTC.